This TCR beta chain emerged from a study of OX40 agonist ivuxolimab in advanced cancers. Study-level information: Patients enrolled in dose escalation were diagnosed with hepatocellular carcinoma, melanoma, renal cell or head and neck cancer. Anti-PD-1, anti-PD-L1 or anti-CTLA-4 therapy given earlier was allowed, and 35% to 50% had some.

Repertoires were generated with immunoSEQ multiplex PCR, while TCRdb's copy carries only in-frame clones and drops some. The sample records over 50,000 clones, 84% being singletons. Germline values: CDR1 SEHNR, CDR2 FQNEAQ (reference sequence). The length of the CDR3 is 15 residues. Peripheral blood came from all dose cohorts at three timepoints. Of note for this clone: The junction does not match germline at one end; this may be a read error.

This chain uses TRBV7-9 with TRBJ2-2, with TRBD1 identical over 8 bases. This TCR was sampled from an adult with an advanced solid tumor such as melanoma, head and neck, liver or kidney cancer. Sequenced here: CD4+ or CD8+ T cells sorted from blood, sampled in a trial of the OX40 agonist ivuxolimab. CDR3 nucleotide sequence: TGCGCCAGCAGCCGTGACAGGGGCGGCACCGGGGAGCTGTTTTTT. Translating gives CASSRDRGGTGELFF.